The rows below give T cell receptor beta chains drawn from one sample of a study of blood T cell repertoires in COVID-19. This table comes from immunoSEQ multiplex PCR, and its TCRdb copy is limited to in-frame clones, with some not included. The table lists 150,000 or so clones, roughly 90% of them singletons. The specimen sequenced was peripheral blood. The receptors here all came from a man between 18 and 29 years old with acute or convalescent COVID-19. CDR3s leave out the opening cysteine and the closing phenylalanine or tryptophan. A D gene is named only where the DNA matches it firmly. The size of a clone is reported for some rows only, either as once, few or many, or as a class for expanded clones.

CDR3 protein: ASSLGDRASGDYGYT
V gene: TRBV3-1/TRBV3-2
clone size: .
D gene: .

CDR3 protein: ASSMGQGTNTEAF
V gene: TRBV19
clone size: once
D gene: TRBD1

CDR3 protein: ASSQVGGMNTEAF
V gene: TRBV4-1
clone size: .
D gene: .

CDR3 protein: ASSYTVNQPQH
V gene: TRBV6-5
clone size: .
D gene: .

CDR3 protein: ASSPLERARGEKLF
V gene: TRBV14
clone size: .
D gene: .

CDR3 protein: ASSLGMGLAYSGANVLT
V gene: TRBV11-2
clone size: .
D gene: .

CDR3 protein: AWSVQDNSPLH
V gene: TRBV30
clone size: once
D gene: .

CDR3 protein: ASSPLRVGYGYT
V gene: TRBV7-2
clone size: .
D gene: .

CDR3 protein: ASRTSGRAVQEQF
V gene: TRBV19
clone size: .
D gene: TRBD2

CDR3 protein: ASSPLAGGYNEQF
V gene: TRBV7-9
clone size: .
D gene: TRBD2

CDR3 protein: ASSLDRDQPQH
V gene: TRBV5-6
clone size: .
D gene: .

CDR3 protein: ATSDSQTLAGGLNEQF
V gene: TRBV24-1
clone size: .
D gene: TRBD2

CDR3 protein: ASSDRDGGTQY
V gene: TRBV2
clone size: .
D gene: .

CDR3 protein: ASSEGTGGSPLH
V gene: TRBV6-1
clone size: .
D gene: TRBD1

CDR3 protein: ASSQDSRGLSSGNTIY
V gene: TRBV3-1/TRBV3-2
clone size: .
D gene: .

CDR3 protein: ATSDPQGGSYNEQF
V gene: TRBV24-1
clone size: .
D gene: TRBD2

CDR3 protein: ASSYTADSNEKLF
V gene: TRBV6-5
clone size: .
D gene: .

CDR3 protein: ATIPGQGLVNTEAF
V gene: TRBV15
clone size: .
D gene: TRBD1

CDR3 protein: ASSEVRAGGSETQY
V gene: TRBV6-1
clone size: once
D gene: TRBD1

CDR3 protein: ASSLAGAGQPQH
V gene: TRBV7-9
clone size: .
D gene: .

CDR3 protein: ASSRGIAGATNEQF
V gene: TRBV4-2
clone size: few
D gene: TRBD2

CDR3 protein: ASSDGGGYT
V gene: TRBV19
clone size: .
D gene: .

CDR3 protein: ASSFRGSYNEQF
V gene: TRBV27
clone size: .
D gene: .

CDR3 protein: ASSAGAPNEKLF
V gene: TRBV7-2
clone size: .
D gene: .

CDR3 protein: ASSNRASYEQY
V gene: TRBV6-5
clone size: .
D gene: .

CDR3 protein: ASSPTGETEAF
V gene: TRBV19
clone size: once
D gene: TRBD1

CDR3 protein: ASSIVRDTEAF
V gene: TRBV19
clone size: .
D gene: .

CDR3 protein: ASSRTGGTEAF
V gene: TRBV11-2
clone size: .
D gene: TRBD1

CDR3 protein: ASSRDKSNEQF
V gene: TRBV27
clone size: once
D gene: .

CDR3 protein: ASRPHTSPEKLF
V gene: TRBV6-5
clone size: .
D gene: .

CDR3 protein: ASSTLQGLHEKLF
V gene: TRBV18
clone size: .
D gene: .

CDR3 protein: ASSLVAGTGEAF
V gene: TRBV5-1
clone size: .
D gene: TRBD1

CDR3 protein: ASRPEVLNSPLH
V gene: TRBV2
clone size: .
D gene: .

CDR3 protein: ASSHPPGQVSYEQY
V gene: TRBV4-1
clone size: .
D gene: .

CDR3 protein: ASSLTDYYGYT
V gene: TRBV5-1
clone size: .
D gene: .

CDR3 protein: ATSRGNSGSTDTQY
V gene: TRBV15
clone size: .
D gene: .

CDR3 protein: ASSSASLTDTQY
V gene: TRBV5-1
clone size: .
D gene: .

CDR3 protein: ASSEIQGYT
V gene: TRBV25-1
clone size: .
D gene: .

CDR3 protein: ASSLEGARTGELF
V gene: TRBV5-6
clone size: .
D gene: TRBD1

CDR3 protein: ASSLGALAKNIQY
V gene: TRBV5-6
clone size: .
D gene: .

CDR3 protein: ASSYLGGMNTEAF
V gene: TRBV6-6
clone size: .
D gene: .

CDR3 protein: ASSLTGWSGMSGYT
V gene: TRBV27
clone size: .
D gene: .

CDR3 protein: ASSTRTPPYEQY
V gene: TRBV3-1/TRBV3-2
clone size: once
D gene: .

CDR3 protein: ASSPTVITYSGANVLT
V gene: TRBV18
clone size: .
D gene: .

CDR3 protein: ASGRGQSNTEAF
V gene: TRBV5-1
clone size: few
D gene: .

CDR3 protein: ASSTRNREGYGYT
V gene: TRBV19
clone size: .
D gene: .

CDR3 protein: ASTPTGYQPQH
V gene: TRBV19
clone size: .
D gene: TRBD1

CDR3 protein: ASSQFQGRDEAF
V gene: TRBV3-1/TRBV3-2
clone size: .
D gene: .

CDR3 protein: ASSLGSTSGGYNEQF
V gene: TRBV5-4
clone size: .
D gene: TRBD2

CDR3 protein: ASSQGLAENTEAF
V gene: TRBV4-1
clone size: .
D gene: .

CDR3 protein: ASSRDRVDQPQH
V gene: TRBV6-5
clone size: .
D gene: TRBD1

CDR3 protein: ASSNMMLDKRAEAF
V gene: TRBV10-1
clone size: .
D gene: .

CDR3 protein: ASSLGPGREQY
V gene: TRBV7-7
clone size: .
D gene: .

CDR3 protein: ASSPGTRAYEKLF
V gene: TRBV14
clone size: few
D gene: .

CDR3 protein: SAFLNEQF
V gene: TRBV20-1
clone size: .
D gene: .

CDR3 protein: ASSPRQGEETQY
V gene: TRBV11-3
clone size: .
D gene: TRBD1

CDR3 protein: ASKGLPNSGANVLT
V gene: TRBV5-1
clone size: once
D gene: .

CDR3 protein: ASSSGGSIYGYT
V gene: TRBV7-9
clone size: .
D gene: TRBD1

CDR3 protein: ASSQEGAEEPQH
V gene: TRBV4-1
clone size: many
D gene: .